The source of this T cell receptor (beta chain) is a study of molecular identifiers for immune sequencing clone quantification. From roughly 21,000 to 960,000 sorted cells, naive CD8 libraries were generated with 10%, 30% or 50% RNA. Based on a CD8+CD4-CCR7+CD45RA+ profile, naive CD8 T cells were sorted. This clonotype was counted at least ten times. The CDR3 runs 12 residues. V lost 6 bases, J lost 6 bases, and 9 bases lay in between. In TCRdb, the PCR reads were re-called with MiXCR into one record per CDR3 protein. Here the sample spans around 480,000 distinct CDR3 sequences, 20% to 25% being singletons.

The receptor was derived from a human donor in good health. Some libraries in this study had Jurkat cell RNA spiked in. The sequencing sample was made of naive CD8+ T cells from blood, with Jurkat cell RNA spiked in. This sample's subset: FACS-sorted CD8+CD4-CCR7+CD45RA+ naive T cells. The chain couples TRBV12-3 or TRBV12-4 to TRBJ2-1; D not resolved. As DNA, the CDR3 is TGTGCCAGCAGCTTAACGGGCAATGAGCAGTTCTTC. It is translated as CASSLTGNEQFF.